This T cell receptor beta chain stems from a study of cytomegalovirus exposure and HLA in healthy donors. Overall study: The Caucasian-associated ancestry cluster contained about four fifths of the 398 genotyped donors. Study results and limitations: Follow-up analysis later connected one missense variant in DCLRE1C with trimming of TCR beta V- and J-genes. Judged likely to be a sequencing artifact was a cluster of highly shared sequence variants.

With 60 Vbeta and 13 Jbeta primers, the PCR was carried out. The protocol was immunoSEQ multiplex PCR, while the TCRdb copy is restricted to in-frame clones and leaves out a portion. This sample's table has about 52,000 clones. Regarding this clone: Its antigen is as yet unknown.

The germline gives CDR1 SGHRS, CDR2 YFSETQ. The CDR3 is 14 residues long. Trimming removed 4 bases from V and 2 bases from J, with 10 bases in between. This chain links TRBV5-1 with TRBJ1-3, with a possible D match to TRBD1 (5 bases). The TCR was taken from an older woman in good health and CMV-seropositive. Specimen: PBMCs. CDR3 residues: CASSPGGTGNTIYF. As DNA, the CDR3 is TGCGCCAGCAGCCCCGGGGGGACTGGAAACACCATATATTTT.